The clone carrying this T cell receptor (beta chain) was counted only a few times. The sample originates from a study of identical twins. TCRdb analysed the 5' RACE reads with MiXCR anew, one entry per CDR3 protein. The sample yields 200,000 to 250,000 distinct CDR3 sequences, 5.5% to 7% seen once. Germline values: CDR1 ENHRY, CDR2 SYGVKD. The CDR3 consists of 15 residues. Unmatched junction bases numbered 5, after V lost 2 bases and J lost 3 bases. The data were also submitted as part of a second study, on yellow fever vaccine responses in identical twins.

The TCR comes from a woman aged 18 to 35 in good health. The sequencing input was memory (CD45RO+) T cells sorted from blood. The chain uses TRBV10-3 and TRBJ1-1, with TRBD1 identical over 8 bases. Written as DNA, the CDR3 is TGTGCCATCAGTGAGGGCAGGGGGCTCGACACTGAAGCTTTCTTT. Protein product: CAISEGRGLDTEAFF.